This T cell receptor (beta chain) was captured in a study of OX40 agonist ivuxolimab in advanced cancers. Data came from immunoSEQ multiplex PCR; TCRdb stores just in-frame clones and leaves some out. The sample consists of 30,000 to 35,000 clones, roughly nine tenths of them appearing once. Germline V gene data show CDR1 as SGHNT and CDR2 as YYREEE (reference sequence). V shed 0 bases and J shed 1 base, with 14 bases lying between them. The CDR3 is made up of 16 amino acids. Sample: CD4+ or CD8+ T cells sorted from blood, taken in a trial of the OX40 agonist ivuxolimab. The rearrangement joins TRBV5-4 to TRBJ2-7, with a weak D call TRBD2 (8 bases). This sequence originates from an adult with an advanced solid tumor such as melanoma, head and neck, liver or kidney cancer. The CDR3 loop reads CASSLGGGGRSYEQYF. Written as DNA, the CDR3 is TGTGCCAGCAGCTTGGGAGGGGGCGGGAGGTCCTACGAGCAGTACTTC.